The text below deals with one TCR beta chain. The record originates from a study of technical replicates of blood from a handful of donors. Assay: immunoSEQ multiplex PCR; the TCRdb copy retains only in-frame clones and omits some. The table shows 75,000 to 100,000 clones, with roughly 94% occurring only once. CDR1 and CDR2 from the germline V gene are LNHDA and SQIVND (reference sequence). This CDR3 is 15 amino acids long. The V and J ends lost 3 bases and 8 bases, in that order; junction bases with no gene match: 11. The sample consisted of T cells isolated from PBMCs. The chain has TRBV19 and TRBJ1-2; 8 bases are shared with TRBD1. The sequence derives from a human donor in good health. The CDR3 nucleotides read TGTGCCAGTAGTATCGTTGTATGGGACAGGCAAGGCTACACCTTC. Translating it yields CASSIVVWDRQGYTF.